A selection of T cell receptor beta chains follows, all from one sample in a study of persistence of HIV-infected CD4 T cells. Only in-frame clones appear in the TCRdb table, and some are missing; sequencing was by immunoSEQ multiplex PCR. In the table there are around 13,000 clones, about three fifths of which are singletons. These receptors have no identified antigens. Sequencing used CD4+ T cells sorted from PBMCs after roughly 18-hour stimulation, obtained from a patient who received antiretroviral therapy. The receptor source for this set is an adult man with HIV who was CMV-seropositive. The CDR3 runs from the conserved cysteine through the conserved F or W. Expanded clones are given a class, and other clones once, few, many or no size at all.

clone_size	v_call	j_call	cdr3_aa
-	TRBV5-1	TRBJ2-5	CASSFTTRETQYF
-	TRBV30	TRBJ2-2	CAWSSAGANTGELFF
-	TRBV5-1	TRBJ1-2	CASSLGQGINYGYTF
few	TRBV5-1	TRBJ1-3	CASSSRAGTSSGNTIYF
-	TRBV6-1	TRBJ1-3	CASSEVRRLSGNTIYF
-	TRBV19	TRBJ2-3	CASSMIPRLAGGTDTQYF
-	TRBV5-1	TRBJ2-3	CASSLPSGSTDTQYF
-	TRBV10-3	TRBJ2-5	CAISEGPRADQYF
-	TRBV19	TRBJ2-1	CASSRGPATEQFF
-	TRBV14	TRBJ1-4	CASSQDGTGKAEKLFF
-	TRBV21-1	TRBJ2-1	CASSKETRGQIYNEQFF
few	TRBV4-2	TRBJ1-1	CASSQATRGAEAFF
-	TRBV30	TRBJ2-2	CAWKPGQGPGELFF
-	TRBV12-5	TRBJ2-1	CASGLGQGVGGEQFF
-	TRBV5-5	TRBJ1-4	CASSSTGQALEKLFF
-	TRBV5-1	TRBJ2-3	CASSLDDPLRSDTQYF
-	TRBV4-3	TRBJ2-5	CASSQGGSGETQYF
-	TRBV19	TRBJ2-2	CASSIEWIGTGELFF
-	TRBV28	TRBJ2-2	CASSTPGQGVRLKLFF
-	TRBV7-8	TRBJ1-1	CASSSLGWVNTEAFF
-	TRBV3-1/TRBV3-2	TRBJ2-7	CASSLGTSGAYEQYF
-	TRBV5-1	TRBJ1-2	CASSMSEGGYGYTF
-	TRBV10-2	TRBJ1-6	CASRTMTGGGLNSPLHF
-	TRBV29-1	TRBJ1-1	CSVNLRGSVTEAFF
-	TRBV18	TRBJ2-7	CASSQPGQGAVVEQYF
-	TRBV7-3	TRBJ1-1	CASSRNPGQQNTEAFF
once	TRBV6-2/TRBV6-3	TRBJ1-4	CASSTLGSNYNEKLFF
-	TRBV3-1/TRBV3-2	TRBJ2-2	CASSIRTSGNTGELFF
-	TRBV19	TRBJ1-5	CASSILRGQGFNQPQHF
-	TRBV6-1	TRBJ1-2	CASSEEVHPNYGYTF
-	TRBV6-6	TRBJ2-1	CASKWGTSAFNEQFF
-	TRBV20-1	TRBJ2-6	CSVGETGSGANVLTF
-	TRBV25-1	TRBJ2-3	CASSPGTGLIDTQYF
-	TRBV7-2	TRBJ1-1	CASSLTGRATEAFF
-	TRBV9	TRBJ1-1	CASSVLPGGTEAFF
few	TRBV6-5	TRBJ1-1	CASTIRRGAEAFF
-	TRBV5-4	TRBJ1-1	CASSIADRGPVGTEAFF
-	TRBV30	TRBJ1-1	CAWSAQGEAFF
-	TRBV20-1	TRBJ2-4	CSASTGTANNIQYF
-	TRBV9	TRBJ1-5	CASSSQDGLQPQHF
-	TRBV19	TRBJ2-2	CASTRGNGQGRDTGELFF
-	TRBV20-1	TRBJ2-7	CSVRGSYEQYF
medium-sized	TRBV7-9	TRBJ1-5	CASSLFNNQPQHF
-	TRBV5-1	TRBJ2-3	CASSQTSGSSDTQYF
-	TRBV6-5	TRBJ1-5	CASSYGAAHQPQHF
-	TRBV6-5	TRBJ1-6	CASSYGQGYSPLHF
-	TRBV19	TRBJ1-2	CASSMREVFGYTF
-	TRBV5-1	TRBJ1-2	CASSLLGSGYTF
-	TRBV4-1	TRBJ2-1	CASSQVDVVSYNEQFF
few	TRBV4-1	TRBJ1-2	CASSPGRGPGELSGYTF
-	TRBV29-1	TRBJ2-7	CSVGSGGSFLYEQYF
-	TRBV30	TRBJ2-3	CAWSVSLAGGEDTQYF
-	TRBV2	TRBJ1-2	CASKGAVKNYGYTF
few	TRBV20-1	TRBJ2-7	CSASHRQEQYF
once	TRBV30	TRBJ2-5	CAWGKGVGWETQYF
-	TRBV4-2	TRBJ2-7	CASSQDLAGGREQYF
-	TRBV7-2	TRBJ1-2	CASSPIIPRGFGYTF
few	TRBV6-5	TRBJ2-5	CASSYGQGAETQYF
-	TRBV5-1	TRBJ1-1	CASSPGTGGSLGTEAFF